This TCR beta chain was captured by sequencing in a study of T cells in Graves' hyperthyroidism and ophthalmopathy. The germline V and J ends were trimmed by 1 base and 9 bases, with 13 bases remaining between them. The length of the CDR3 is 13 residues. Germline loops: CDR1 GTSNPN, CDR2 SVGIG (reference sequence). Diagnostic assessment was based on clinical symptoms, serum thyroxine and TRAb, thyroid ultrasound and orbital computed tomography. The table lists this clonotype with a few counts. It was RNA transcripts that yielded the amplified TCR beta CDR3 regions. A first-round RT-PCR of the TCR CDR3 used the HTBI primer set. TCRdb used MiXCR to reprocess the multiplex PCR reads, holding one entry per CDR3 protein. This sample carries 160,000 or so distinct CDR3 sequences, over 7.5% of them seen once, and the ten largest clones take 22%.

The J gene is TRBJ2-1, the V gene TRBV30; D is ambiguous. The clonotype comes from a woman between 18 and 30 years old with Graves' hyperthyroidism that later progressed to Graves' ophthalmopathy. The specimen sequenced was blood. CDR3 in DNA: TGTGCCTGGAGTGCAGCGATAGCATTTGAGCAGTTCTTC. This codes for CAWSAAIAFEQFF.